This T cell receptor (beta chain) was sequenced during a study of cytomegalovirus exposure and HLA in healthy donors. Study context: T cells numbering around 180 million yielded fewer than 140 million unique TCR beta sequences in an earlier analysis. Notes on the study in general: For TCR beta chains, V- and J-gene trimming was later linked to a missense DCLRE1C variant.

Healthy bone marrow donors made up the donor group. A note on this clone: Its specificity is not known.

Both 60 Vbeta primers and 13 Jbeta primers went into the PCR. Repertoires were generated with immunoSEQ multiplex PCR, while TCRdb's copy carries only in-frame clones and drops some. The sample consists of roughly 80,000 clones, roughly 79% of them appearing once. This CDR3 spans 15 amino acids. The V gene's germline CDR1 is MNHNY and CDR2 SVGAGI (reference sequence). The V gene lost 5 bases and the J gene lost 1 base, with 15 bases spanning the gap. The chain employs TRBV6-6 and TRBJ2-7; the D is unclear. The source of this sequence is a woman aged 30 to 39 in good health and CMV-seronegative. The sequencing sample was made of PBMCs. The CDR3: CASSALASRSYEQYF. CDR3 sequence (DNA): TGTGCCAGCAGTGCTTTAGCAAGTAGGTCCTACGAGCAGTACTTC.